This T cell receptor beta chain was recovered during a study of blood T cell repertoires in COVID-19. Germline-derived CDR1 and CDR2 are SGHVS and FNYEAQ. The V and J ends lost 5 bases and 3 bases respectively, with 8 bases between them. CDR3 size: 13 residues. Assay used: immunoSEQ multiplex PCR; TCRdb lists only in-frame clones, some missing. The sample records 150,000 to 180,000 clones, 65% to 90% being singletons. The specimen was peripheral blood. The V call is TRBV7-6, the J call TRBJ1-3; D gene uncertain. The clonotype was recovered from a woman aged 60-70 years with COVID-19, enrolled during active disease. CDR3 sequence (DNA): TGTGCCAGCAGCCCAAGCAATGGAAACACCATATATTTT. This encodes CASSPSNGNTIYF.